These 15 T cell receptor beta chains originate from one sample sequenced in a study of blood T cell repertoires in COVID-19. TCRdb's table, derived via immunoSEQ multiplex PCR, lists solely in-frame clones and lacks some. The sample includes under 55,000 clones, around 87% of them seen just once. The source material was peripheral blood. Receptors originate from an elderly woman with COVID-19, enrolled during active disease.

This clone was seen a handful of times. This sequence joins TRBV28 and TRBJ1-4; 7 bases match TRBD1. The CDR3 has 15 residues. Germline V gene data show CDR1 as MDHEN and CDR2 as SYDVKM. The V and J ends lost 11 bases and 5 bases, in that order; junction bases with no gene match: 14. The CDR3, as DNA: TGTGCCGCTTCCAGTTCCGGGACAGTAAATGAAAAACTGTTTTTT. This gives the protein CAASSSGTVNEKLFF.

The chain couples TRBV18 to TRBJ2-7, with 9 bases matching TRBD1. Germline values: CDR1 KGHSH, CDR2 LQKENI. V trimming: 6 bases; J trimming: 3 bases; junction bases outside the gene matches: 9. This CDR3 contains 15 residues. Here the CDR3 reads CASSAAWGQGYEQYF. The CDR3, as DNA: TGTGCCAGCTCTGCTGCGTGGGGACAGGGCTACGAGCAGTACTTC. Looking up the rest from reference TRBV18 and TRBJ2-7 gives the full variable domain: NAGVMQNPRHLVRRRGQEARLRCSPMKGHSHVYWYRQLPEEGLKFMVYLQKENIIDESGMPKERFSAEFPKEGPSILRIQQVVRGDSAAYFCASSAAWGQGYEQYFGPGTRLTVT.

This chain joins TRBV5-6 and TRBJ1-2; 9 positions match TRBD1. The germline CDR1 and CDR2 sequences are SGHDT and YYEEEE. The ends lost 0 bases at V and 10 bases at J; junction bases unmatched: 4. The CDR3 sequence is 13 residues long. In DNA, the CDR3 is TGTGCCAGCAGCTTGGCGGGACAGGGACCCTACACCTTC. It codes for CASSLAGQGPYTF.

Here the CDR3 reads CASITSGRAGDTQYF. The CDR3 DNA reads TGTGCCAGCATAACTAGCGGGAGGGCAGGGGATACGCAGTATTTT. The rearrangement uses TRBV6-5 and TRBJ2-3; 13 bases are shared with TRBD2. CDR1 and CDR2 from the germline V gene are MNHEY and SVGAGI. Losses at the gene ends were 7 bases for V and 6 bases for J; bases not matched to a gene: 7. The CDR3 loop spans 15 amino acids.

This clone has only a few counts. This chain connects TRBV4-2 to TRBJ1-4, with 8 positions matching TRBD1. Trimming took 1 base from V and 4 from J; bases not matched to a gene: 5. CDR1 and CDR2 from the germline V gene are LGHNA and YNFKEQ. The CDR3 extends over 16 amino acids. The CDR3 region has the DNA TGTGCCAGCAGCCAAGGGGGGACAGGTTTTAATGAAAAACTGTTTTTT. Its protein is CASSQGGTGFNEKLFF.

The CDR3 DNA sequence: TGTGCCAGCAGGTCGCAGGGCTCCATTGGCAATGAGCAGTTCTTC. Its translation is CASRSQGSIGNEQFF. The genes are TRBV11-1 and TRBJ2-1; possibly TRBD1 for D (5 bases). Per germline, CDR1 SGHAT and CDR2 FQDESV (reference sequence). The V end lost 6 bases, the J end lost 6 bases, and 18 bases lay between the germline ends. The CDR3 is 15 amino acids.

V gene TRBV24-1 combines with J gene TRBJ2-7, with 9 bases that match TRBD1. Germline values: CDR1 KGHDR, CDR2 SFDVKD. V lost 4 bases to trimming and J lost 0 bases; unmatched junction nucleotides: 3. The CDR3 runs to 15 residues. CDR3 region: CATSDSTGGSYEQYF. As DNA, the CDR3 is TGTGCCACCAGTGACTCGACAGGGGGCTCCTACGAGCAGTACTTC.

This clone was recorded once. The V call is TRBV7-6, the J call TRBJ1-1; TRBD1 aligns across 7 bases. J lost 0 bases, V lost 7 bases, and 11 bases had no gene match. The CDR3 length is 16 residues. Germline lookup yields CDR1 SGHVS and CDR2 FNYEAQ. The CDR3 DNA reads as TGTGCCAGCACCATGGAGACAGGGACGGTGAACACTGAAGCTTTCTTT. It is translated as CASTMETGTVNTEAFF.

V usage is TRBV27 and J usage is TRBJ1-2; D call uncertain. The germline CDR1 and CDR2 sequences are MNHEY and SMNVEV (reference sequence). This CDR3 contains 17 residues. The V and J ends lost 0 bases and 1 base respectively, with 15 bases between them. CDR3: CASSLSMGQLGNYGYTF. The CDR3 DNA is TGTGCCAGCAGTTTATCGATGGGCCAGCTCGGTAACTATGGCTACACCTTC.

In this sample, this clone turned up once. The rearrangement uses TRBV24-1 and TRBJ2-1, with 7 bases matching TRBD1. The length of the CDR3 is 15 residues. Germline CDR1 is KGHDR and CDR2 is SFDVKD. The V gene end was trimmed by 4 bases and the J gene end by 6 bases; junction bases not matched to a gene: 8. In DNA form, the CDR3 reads TGTGCCACCAGTGACCGGGACAGTGATTTCAATGAGCAGTTCTTC. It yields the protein CATSDRDSDFNEQFF.

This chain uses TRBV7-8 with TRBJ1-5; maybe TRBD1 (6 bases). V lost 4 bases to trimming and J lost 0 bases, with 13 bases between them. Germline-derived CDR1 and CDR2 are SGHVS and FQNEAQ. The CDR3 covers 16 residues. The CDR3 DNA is TGTGCCAGCAGCTCTCGGACAGCAAATAGCAATCAGCCCCAGCATTTT. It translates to CASSSRTANSNQPQHF.

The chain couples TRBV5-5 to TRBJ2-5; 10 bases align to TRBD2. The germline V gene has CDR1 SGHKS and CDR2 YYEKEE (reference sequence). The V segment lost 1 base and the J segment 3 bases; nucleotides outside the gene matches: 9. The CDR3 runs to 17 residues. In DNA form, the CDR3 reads TGTGCCAGCAGCTTGTTTTTTGGGACTAGCGAAAAAGAGACCCAGTACTTC. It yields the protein CASSLFFGTSEKETQYF.

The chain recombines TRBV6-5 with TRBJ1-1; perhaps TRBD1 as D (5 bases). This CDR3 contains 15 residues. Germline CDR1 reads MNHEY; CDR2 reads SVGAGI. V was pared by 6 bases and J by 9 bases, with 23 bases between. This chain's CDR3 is CASSPREGGAFQAFF. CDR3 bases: TGTGCCAGCAGCCCCCGTGAGGGAGGGGCTTTCCAAGCTTTCTTT.

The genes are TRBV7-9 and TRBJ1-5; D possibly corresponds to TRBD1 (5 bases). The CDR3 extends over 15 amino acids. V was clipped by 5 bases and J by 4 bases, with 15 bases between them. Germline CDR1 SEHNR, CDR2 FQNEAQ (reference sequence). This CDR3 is CASSPTSGGNQPQHF. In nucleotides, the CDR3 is TGTGCCAGCAGCCCCACTAGCGGGGGTAATCAGCCCCAGCATTTT. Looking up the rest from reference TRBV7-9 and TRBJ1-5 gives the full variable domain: DTGVSQNPRHKITKRGQNVTFRCDPISEHNRLYWYRQTLGQGPEFLTYFQNEAQLEKSRLLSDRFSAERPKGSFSTLEIQRTEQGDSAMYLCASSPTSGGNQPQHFGDGTRLSIL.

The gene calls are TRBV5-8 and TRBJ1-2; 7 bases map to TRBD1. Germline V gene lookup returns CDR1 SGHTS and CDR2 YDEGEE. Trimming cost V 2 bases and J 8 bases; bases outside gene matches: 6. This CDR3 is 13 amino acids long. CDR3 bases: TGTGCCAGCAGCTTAGTTCCAGGGGGAGGCTACACCTTC. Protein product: CASSLVPGGGYTF.